Listed below are T cell receptor beta chains from one sample, sequenced in a study of blood T cell repertoires in COVID-19. The repertoire was sequenced with immunoSEQ multiplex PCR; TCRdb's copy has only in-frame clones and lacks some. In the table there are around 97,000 clones, approximately 89% of which are singletons. The sequencing sample was made of peripheral blood. The receptors originated from a woman of 80 years or more in a cohort sampled during active COVID-19. Each CDR3 is given with its conserved first and last residue. The order of the fields is D gene, J gene, clone size, V gene, CDR3 protein, CDR3 DNA. D genes are given only for firm matches. Part of the rows lack a size; the others show once, few, many or a class for expanded clones.

TRBD2 | TRBJ2-5 | . | TRBV5-4 | CASSLGLAGGSETQYF | TGTGCCAGCAGCTTGGGACTAGCGGGGGGTTCGGAGACCCAGTACTTC
TRBD1 | TRBJ1-1 | . | TRBV12-5 | CASGLRGGGAGAFF | TGTGCTAGTGGTTTGAGAGGGGGCGGGGCGGGAGCTTTCTTT
. | TRBJ2-1 | . | TRBV5-1 | CASSLEAGYNEQFF | TGCGCCAGCAGCTTGGAAGCCGGCTACAATGAGCAGTTCTTC
. | TRBJ2-7 | . | TRBV19 | CASSVLGVGEQYF | TGTGCCAGTAGTGTACTGGGAGTTGGGGAGCAGTACTTC
TRBD2 | TRBJ2-1 | . | TRBV6-6 | CASTKAGVVVNEQFF | TGTGCCAGCACAAAAGCGGGAGTCGTCGTCAATGAGCAGTTCTTC
TRBD1 | TRBJ2-7 | once | TRBV6-2/TRBV6-3 | CASSDYRGSREQYF | TGTGCCAGCAGCGATTACAGGGGATCGCGCGAGCAGTACTTC
. | TRBJ1-1 | . | TRBV19 | CASRPDGRFTEAFF | TGTGCCAGTAGACCCGACGGGAGGTTTACTGAAGCTTTCTTT
TRBD1 | TRBJ2-1 | . | TRBV6-6 | CASNPSGGTYNEQFF | TGTGCCAGCAACCCATCAGGGGGAACCTACAATGAGCAGTTCTTC
TRBD1 | TRBJ1-4 | . | TRBV7-2 | CASSPDRGFLKLFF | TGTGCCAGCAGCCCGGACAGGGGCTTCTTGAAACTGTTTTTT
. | TRBJ2-7 | . | TRBV4-2 | CASSQDRAGPYEQYF | TGTGCCAGCAGCCAAGATAGAGCGGGCCCCTACGAGCAGTACTTC
. | TRBJ2-1 | . | TRBV7-2 | CASSLAWSADNNEQFF | TGTGCCAGCAGCTTAGCGTGGTCGGCGGACAACAATGAGCAGTTCTTC
TRBD1 | TRBJ1-2 | . | TRBV5-4 | CASSETGVGGYTF | TGTGCCAGCAGCGAGACAGGGGTCGGAGGCTACACCTTC
TRBD2 | TRBJ2-2 | . | TRBV3-1/TRBV3-2 | CASRLSGTRVSTGELFF | TGTGCCAGCAGACTTTCGGGGACTAGAGTTAGCACCGGGGAGCTGTTTTTT
TRBD1 | TRBJ2-7 | . | TRBV5-1 | CASSIDRAYEQYF | TGCGCCAGCAGCATTGACAGGGCCTACGAGCAGTACTTC
. | TRBJ2-3 | . | TRBV5-1 | CASSLAGDTQYF | TGCGCCAGCAGCTTGGCCGGAGATACGCAGTATTTT
. | TRBJ2-3 | . | TRBV7-3 | CASSLMISGGTDTQYF | TGTGCCAGCAGCTTAATGATTAGCGGTGGCACAGATACGCAGTATTTT
TRBD2 | TRBJ2-1 | . | TRBV20-1 | CSAIAGEQFF | TGCAGTGCGATAGCGGGTGAGCAGTTCTTC
TRBD2 | TRBJ2-7 | once | TRBV6-2/TRBV6-3 | CASSSGRMAYEQYF | TGTGCCAGCAGTTCCGGGAGGATGGCCTACGAGCAGTACTTC
. | TRBJ2-1 | . | TRBV7-3 | CASSRVRDTNEQFF | TGTGCCAGCAGCCGCGTCCGGGACACCAATGAGCAGTTCTTC
. | TRBJ2-1 | . | TRBV7-3 | CASSLMGGENYNEQFF | TGTGCCAGCAGCTTAATGGGCGGGGAGAACTACAATGAGCAGTTCTTC
TRBD1 | TRBJ2-7 | . | TRBV29-1 | CSVRGTGRNYEQYF | TGCAGCGTGAGGGGGACAGGGCGTAACTACGAGCAGTACTTC
TRBD2 | TRBJ2-1 | . | TRBV5-1 | CASSLGGSGVYNEQFF | TGCGCCAGCAGCTTGGGGGGTAGCGGGGTCTACAATGAGCAGTTCTTC
. | TRBJ1-2 | . | TRBV3-1/TRBV3-2 | CASSQEGGGYTF | TGTGCCAGCAGCCAAGAAGGGGGTGGCTACACCTTC
. | TRBJ2-3 | . | TRBV14 | CASSQGFGSTDTQYF | TGTGCCAGCAGCCAAGGCTTCGGGAGCACAGATACGCAGTATTTT
TRBD1 | TRBJ2-2 | . | TRBV6-1 | CASSDRDRVMTGELFF | TGTGCCAGCAGTGACCGGGACAGGGTGATGACCGGGGAGCTGTTTTTT
. | TRBJ1-2 | . | TRBV5-1 | CASSARRTGANYGYTF | TGCGCCAGCAGCGCCCGCCGGACGGGGGCTAACTATGGCTACACCTTC
TRBD1 | TRBJ2-3 | . | TRBV6-5 | CASSRGQGIDTQYF | TGTGCCAGCAGTCGCGGACAGGGGATAGATACGCAGTATTTT
TRBD2 | TRBJ2-7 | . | TRBV7-2 | CASSIIGLAREQYF | TGTGCCAGCAGCATAATCGGACTAGCTCGCGAGCAGTACTTC
. | TRBJ2-3 | once | TRBV9 | CASSPTSDTQYF | TGTGCCAGCAGCCCGACTTCAGATACGCAGTATTTT
. | TRBJ2-3 | . | TRBV5-1 | CATRMTVTDTQYF | TGCGCCACCCGCATGACAGTCACAGATACGCAGTATTTT
TRBD2 | TRBJ2-5 | . | TRBV20-1 | CSASSTSGGVTQYF | TGCAGTGCTAGTTCGACTAGCGGAGGGGTAACCCAGTACTTC
. | TRBJ1-3 | . | TRBV28 | CASSLQLGGTIYF | TGTGCCAGCAGTTTACAACTCGGGGGCACCATATATTTT
TRBD2 | TRBJ2-5 | . | TRBV7-9 | CASSRLAFDQETQYF | TGTGCCAGCAGCCGACTAGCGTTCGACCAAGAGACCCAGTACTTC
. | TRBJ2-3 | . | TRBV6-6 | CASSYVRQTDTQYF | TGTGCCAGCAGTTACGTGCGGCAAACAGATACGCAGTATTTT
. | TRBJ1-1 | . | TRBV6-5 | CASSLTDRWNTEAFF | TGTGCCAGCAGTCTCACCGACAGGTGGAACACTGAAGCTTTCTTT
. | TRBJ1-2 | . | TRBV7-9 | CASSPGDGDYGYTF | TGTGCCAGCAGCCCAGGGGATGGAGACTATGGCTACACCTTC
TRBD1 | TRBJ2-6 | . | TRBV11-2 | CASSNTGGPGANVLTF | TGTGCCAGCAGCAATACAGGGGGACCTGGGGCCAACGTCCTGACTTTC
. | TRBJ1-6 | . | TRBV5-4 | CAGSSSYNSPLHF | TGTGCGGGCTCAAGCTCCTATAATTCACCCCTCCACTTT
. | TRBJ2-3 | . | TRBV6-5 | CASSYSAGGPDTQYF | TGTGCCAGCAGTTACTCTGCAGGGGGGCCAGATACGCAGTATTTT
. | TRBJ2-1 | . | TRBV10-3 | CAIRSGTGDNNEQFF | TGTGCCATCAGGAGCGGGACAGGCGATAACAATGAGCAGTTCTTC
. | TRBJ2-1 | . | TRBV19 | CASRSEASYNEQFF | TGTGCCAGCCGCTCAGAGGCGAGCTACAATGAGCAGTTCTTC
. | TRBJ1-2 | . | TRBV6-5 | CASSYGGVGLLYGYTF | TGTGCCAGCAGTTACGGGGGGGTCGGGTTACTCTATGGCTACACCTTC
TRBD2 | TRBJ2-3 | . | TRBV19 | CASSSRGSGEADTQYF | TGTGCCAGTAGTTCCAGGGGTAGCGGGGAAGCAGATACGCAGTATTTT
. | TRBJ1-6 | . | TRBV10-3 | CAIKLSYNSPLHF | TGTGCCATCAAGCTCTCCTATAATTCACCCCTCCACTTT
. | TRBJ2-1 | . | TRBV19 | CASSPLRSVEFF | TGTGCCAGTAGTCCTTTGCGATCTGTGGAGTTCTTC
. | TRBJ2-6 | . | TRBV18 | CASSPRQAKAGANVLTF | TGTGCCAGCTCACCACGACAGGCCAAAGCTGGGGCCAACGTCCTGACTTTC